This T cell receptor (beta chain) was captured by sequencing in a study of metastatic and nonmetastatic thyroid tumors. Study summary: The study looked at repertoires side by side in blood and in tumor or nodule tissue from malignant and benign thyroid patients.

This clone was counted a few times. Its antigen is currently unknown. At one end the junction does not follow the germline gene, possibly because of a read error. CDR3 length equals 16 residues. CDR1 MNHEY and CDR2 SVGEGT come from the germline V gene. Study processing details: A papillary thyroid cancer distant-metastasis classifier was built from CDR3 differences across clinicopathological groups. TCRdb reanalyzed the PCR reads via MiXCR. Here the V and J calls rest on TCRdb's processing, not on the authors' analysis. The data contain 90,000 or so clones, 8% to 9.5% of them singletons. Study-level points and caveats: Benign nodules reportedly had significantly lower TCR beta diversity than malignant thyroid tumors in blood and tumor.

Not a single patient had been given any form of treatment at any point before undergoing thyroid surgery. This clonotype originated in a female donor with papillary thyroid cancer or a benign thyroid nodule (not recorded which). Some clones in this sample may be carry-over from other donors' samples. This rearrangement joins TRBV6-2 or TRBV6-3 to TRBJ2-1; the match to TRBD2 covers 8 bases. The sample comprised blood. CDR3 DNA sequence: TGTGCCAACAGTTACTCTTCTAGCGGGTTCTACAATGAGCAGTTCTTC. Translating gives CANSYSSSGFYNEQFF.